Presented here are 6 T cell receptor beta chains from one specimen sequenced in a study of control samples from healthy donors and cancer patients. The table came from immunoSEQ multiplex PCR; TCRdb's copy has only in-frame clones and leaves some out. In the table there are around 89,000 clones, around 80% of which are singletons. Sequencing was carried out using blood. These receptors originate from a woman aged 60-75 years in good health.

Points on this clone: In the same sample, other DNA sequences code for this CDR3. The chain recombines TRBV12-3 or TRBV12-4 with TRBJ1-6; D is ambiguous. V was clipped by 3 bases and J by 7 bases, with 4 bases between them. The CDR3 runs to 12 residues. The CDR3 DNA sequence: TGTGCCAGCAGTTTCGGCAATTCACCCCTCCACTTT. Residues: CASSFGNSPLHF.

The V and J genes are TRBV6-2 or TRBV6-3 and TRBJ1-3, with D unresolved. Trimming pared 2 bases from V and 1 base from J, leaving 24 bases between. The germline gives CDR1 MNHEY, CDR2 SVGEGT. This CDR3 contains 20 residues. CDR3 sequence reads: CASSYPSGVRHRSSGNTIYF. The CDR3 coding sequence is TGTGCCAGCAGTTACCCTTCTGGGGTGAGACACCGATCTTCTGGAAACACCATATATTTT.

The table lists this clone with a count of one. V is TRBV5-1 and J is TRBJ2-2; D is ambiguous. CDR3 length equals 12 residues. Between the trimmed V and J ends, which lost 0 bases and 7 bases, there was a span of 4 bases. Germline lookup yields CDR1 SGHRS and CDR2 YFSETQ. CDR3 nucleotide sequence: TGCGCCAGCAGCTTGGCAGGCGGGGAGCTGTTTTTT. It yields the protein CASSLAGGELFF.

The J gene is TRBJ1-1, the V gene TRBV28, with D hard to call. The CDR3 extends over 11 amino acids. CDR1 and CDR2 from the germline V gene are MDHEN and SYDVKM. Trimming took 0 bases from V and 7 from J, leaving 3 bases between them. In nucleotides, the CDR3 is TGTGCCAGCAGTTTATGGGGTGAAGCTTTCTTT. This gives the protein CASSLWGEAFF.

CDR3 region: CASSYRWPGSEQFF. The CDR3, as DNA: TGTGCCAGCAGTTACCGCTGGCCTGGGAGTGAGCAGTTCTTC. This rearrangement joins TRBV6-5 to TRBJ2-1; possible D gene TRBD2, 5 bases. V lost 2 bases and J 9 bases, leaving 14 bases between the germline ends. The length of the CDR3 is 14 residues. Per germline, CDR1 MNHEY and CDR2 SVGAGI.

J is TRBJ2-2 and V is TRBV9; the match to TRBD2 covers 9 bases. Germline V gene lookup returns CDR1 SGDLS and CDR2 YYNGEE. J gave up 1 base and V 4 bases, and 2 bases lay outside the gene matches. The CDR3 is made up of 15 amino acids. CDR3 DNA: TGTGCCAGCAGCATTAGCGGGGGGAACACCGGGGAGCTGTTTTTT. Translated, it gives CASSISGGNTGELFF.